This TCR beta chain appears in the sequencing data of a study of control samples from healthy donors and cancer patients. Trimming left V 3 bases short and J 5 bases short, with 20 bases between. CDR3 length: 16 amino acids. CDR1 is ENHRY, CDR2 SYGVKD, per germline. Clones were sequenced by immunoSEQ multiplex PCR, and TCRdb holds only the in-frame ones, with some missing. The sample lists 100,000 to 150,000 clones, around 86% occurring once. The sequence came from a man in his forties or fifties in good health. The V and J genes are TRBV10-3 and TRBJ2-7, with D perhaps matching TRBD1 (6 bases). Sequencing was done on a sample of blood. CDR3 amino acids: CAISDQSPRGSHEQYF. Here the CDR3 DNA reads TGTGCCATCAGTGACCAGTCCCCGAGGGGGTCCCACGAGCAGTACTTC.